Here is one TCR beta chain with its context. This entry comes from a study of cytomegalovirus exposure and HLA in healthy donors. CDR3 size: 13 residues. Germline V gene data show CDR1 as WNHNN and CDR2 as SYGVQD (reference sequence). Trimming took 0 bases from V and 4 from J, leaving 6 bases between them. The PCR was carried out with 60 Vbeta primers and 13 Jbeta primers. Measured with immunoSEQ multiplex PCR; TCRdb has only the in-frame clones, and not every one. The profile shows about 130,000 clones, about four fifths of them singletons. The receptor was derived from a man younger than 30 in good health and CMV-seronegative. Sequencing used PBMCs. The gene calls are TRBV10-1 and TRBJ1-2; weak D call: TRBD1 (5 bases). CDR3 in DNA: TGCGCCAGCAGTGAGTCGACAGCCTATGGCTACACCTTC. This gives the protein CASSESTAYGYTF.